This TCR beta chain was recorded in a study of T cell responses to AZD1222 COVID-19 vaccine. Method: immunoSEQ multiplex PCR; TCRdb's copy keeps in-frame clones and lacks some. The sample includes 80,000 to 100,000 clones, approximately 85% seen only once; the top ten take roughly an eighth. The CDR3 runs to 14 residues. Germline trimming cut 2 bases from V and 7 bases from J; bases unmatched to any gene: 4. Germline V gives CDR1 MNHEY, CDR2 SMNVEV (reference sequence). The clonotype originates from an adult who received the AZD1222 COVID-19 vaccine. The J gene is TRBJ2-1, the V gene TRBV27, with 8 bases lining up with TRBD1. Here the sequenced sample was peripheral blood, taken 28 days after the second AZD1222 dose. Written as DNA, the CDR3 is TGTGCCAGCAGTTTACAGGGGGCAGTGAATGAGCAGTTCTTC. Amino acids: CASSLQGAVNEQFF.